This T cell receptor (beta chain) was identified during a study of molecular identifiers for immune sequencing clone quantification (dated by TCRdb to the late 2010s). Study-wide context: For a replicate experiment, RNA from roughly 20,000 or 100,000 naive CD8 T cells was divided into five aliquots, and four of the five aliquots were sequenced. This methods study used CD8 T cells to benchmark TCR RNA copy counting and molecular-identifier clustering-based TCR repertoire sequencing (MIDCIRS). Overall study outcomes, separate from this receptor: Without barcode sub-clustering, chimeric consensus sequences inflated TCR diversity; chimeras reached as high as 47%. Clones above 20 RNA copies held over 99% of molecules in CMV-specific effector cells but under 1% in naive cells. Modeling indicated around 3 TCR RNA copies recovered per cell, compared with about 9.4 by digital PCR, which implies a capture efficiency of approximately 30%. Highly expanded clone sizes could be underestimated if identical TCR molecules share a barcode. The naive libraries included spiked-in Jurkat TCR RNA (about 11 copies' worth), and this RNA is not part of the donor repertoire. A single cell's worth of spiked-in Jurkat TCR RNA was reported detectable even among 850,000 to 1,000,000 naive CD8 T cells.

Libraries of naive CD8 T cells were built from anywhere between about 20,000 and 1,000,000 sorted cells, with 10%, 30% or 50% of the purified RNA used. On a BD FACSAria II, naive CD8 T cells were FACS-sorted as CD8+CD4-CCR7+CD45RA+ and collected into RLT Plus buffer. To test detection sensitivity, Jurkat RNA equivalent to ten TCR copies was spiked into samples of about 18,000-1,000,000 naive CD8 T cells. Enrichment of CD8 T cells was performed with RosetteSep CD8+ T Cell Enrichment Cocktail and Ficoll-Paque, after which ACK red cell lysis was carried out. Libraries came from PCR. The sample was run on a NextSeq 500. Bulk TCR libraries were made following a previously described method, with the TCR primers given in Table S5. Total RNA was purified with the Qiagen AllPrep DNA/RNA kit. Before analysis, reads from multiple sequencing runs of one library were combined. The study's own analysis went as follows. Reads were retained only if their TCR constant sequence matched exactly, and those retained reads were trimmed to 150 nt and grouped according to their 12-nt molecular barcodes. Reads within each barcode group were sub-clustered using a 15% Levenshtein threshold, and quality-weighted consensus sequences were constructed for each RNA molecule. Non-functional sequences were filtered out, along with any lower-count sequence sitting one edit away from another sequence. Based on a fit of two negative binomial distributions, barcode sub-clusters having less than 20% of the maximum read count were discarded. The raw public reads went through TCRdb reprocessing: fastp at Q25, MiXCR clone calling, in-frame beta chains kept. Identical CDR3 protein sequences are pooled into one entry, listed with their most common genes and DNA. The V and J calls were not made by the authors but by TCRdb's processing. This sample gives around 470,000 distinct CDR3 sequences in total; around 25% of them show up just once. Roughly 0.77% of the sample comes from the top ten.

Worth noting for this clonotype: The clone's antigen remains unknown. This may arise from a read error, as a much more abundant clone is one base away.

The germline V gene encodes CDR1 SGHAT and CDR2 FQNNGV. The V and J ends are trimmed by 5 bases and 5 bases, leaving 19 bases between them. The CDR3, cysteine through phenylalanine, is 15 amino acids long. Of all the DNA, just the CDR3 is kept, 45 bases in frame from base 1. This clonotype originated in a human donor in good health. Some libraries in this study had Jurkat cell RNA spiked in. Sequencing input: naive CD8+ T cells from blood, with Jurkat cell RNA spiked in. The cell subset or site tag for this specimen amounts to: FACS-sorted CD8+CD4-CCR7+CD45RA+ naive T cells. The chain links TRBV11-2 with TRBJ2-7, with the D call tentatively TRBD1 or TRBD2, each fitting 5 bases. Here is the DNA: TGTGCCAGCAGCCCCCCGGGACCAAAATCCAACGAGCAGTACTTC. This gives the protein CASSPPGPKSNEQYF.